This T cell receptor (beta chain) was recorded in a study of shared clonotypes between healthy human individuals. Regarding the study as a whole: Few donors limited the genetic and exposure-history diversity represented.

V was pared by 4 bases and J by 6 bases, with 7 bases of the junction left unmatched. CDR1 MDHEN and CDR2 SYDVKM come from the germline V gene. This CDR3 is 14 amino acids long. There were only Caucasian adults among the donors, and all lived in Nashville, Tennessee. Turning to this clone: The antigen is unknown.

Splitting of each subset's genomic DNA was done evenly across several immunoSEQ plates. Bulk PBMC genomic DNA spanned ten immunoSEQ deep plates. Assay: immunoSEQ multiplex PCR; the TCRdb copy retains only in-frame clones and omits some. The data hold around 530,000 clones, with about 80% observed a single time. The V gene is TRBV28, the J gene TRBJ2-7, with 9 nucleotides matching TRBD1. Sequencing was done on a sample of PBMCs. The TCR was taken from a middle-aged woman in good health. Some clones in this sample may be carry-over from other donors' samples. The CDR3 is CASSSPGTGFEQYF. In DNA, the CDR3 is TGTGCCAGCAGTTCACCCGGGACAGGGTTCGAGCAGTACTTC.